The 25 T cell receptor beta chains reported below all come from one sample, sequenced in a study of blood T cell repertoires in COVID-19. The repertoire was sequenced with immunoSEQ multiplex PCR; TCRdb's copy has only in-frame clones and lacks some. The sample holds 200,000 to 250,000 clones; about four fifths are singletons and the top ten take roughly 1.9%. The source material was peripheral blood. All receptors derive from a man aged 25-40 years who had recovered from COVID-19.

J is TRBJ2-2 and V is TRBV9; no reliable D call. This CDR3 contains 14 residues. Germline loops: CDR1 SGDLS, CDR2 YYNGEE. The V and J ends lost 2 bases and 4 bases respectively, with 9 bases between them. The CDR3 sequence: CASSVYPGTGELFF. The CDR3 DNA follows: TGTGCCAGCAGCGTGTACCCGGGCACCGGGGAGCTGTTTTTT.

This chain joins TRBV20-1 and TRBJ1-1; weak D call: TRBD1 (6 bases). The germline CDR1 and CDR2 sequences are DFQATT and SNEGSKA (reference sequence). The V end was cut by 3 bases, the J end by 8 bases, with 10 bases between. This CDR3 comprises 11 residues. In DNA, the CDR3 is TGCAGTGCTAGGAGACAGGCCGAAGCTTTCTTT. Translation: CSARRQAEAFF.

J is TRBJ1-1 and V is TRBV24-1, with 7 bases matching TRBD1. The CDR3 runs 16 residues. The ends lost 4 bases at V and 0 bases at J; junction bases unmatched: 7. CDR1 and CDR2 (germline): KGHDR, SFDVKD. CDR3 DNA sequence: TGTGCCACCAGTGAACCTACACAGGGGATGAACACTGAAGCTTTCTTT. Its protein product is CATSEPTQGMNTEAFF.

The chain has TRBV11-2 and TRBJ2-5; possible D gene TRBD2, 5 bases. The CDR3 consists of 14 residues. The germline CDR1 and CDR2 sequences are SGHAT and FQNNGV. V lost 3 bases and J 3 bases, leaving 11 bases between the germline ends. The CDR3 reads CASSLGSLEETQYF. In DNA, the CDR3 is TGTGCCAGCAGCTTGGGGAGCCTAGAAGAGACCCAGTACTTC.

V and J are TRBV2 and TRBJ1-2; 8 bases are shared with TRBD1. The CDR3 runs 14 residues. V was pared by 11 bases and J by 8 bases, with 16 bases of the junction left unmatched. From germline, CDR1 is SNHLY and CDR2 FYNNEI. As DNA, the CDR3 is TGTGCCCAAGGTCGAGGACAGGGTGTCGAGGGCTACACCTTC. The encoded protein is CAQGRGQGVEGYTF. Filled out from reference TRBV2 and TRBJ1-2, the complete variable domain reads EPEVTQTPSHQVTQMGQEVILRCVPISNHLYFYWYRQILGQKVEFLVSFYNNEISEKSEIFDDQFSVERPDGSNFTLKIRSTKLEDSAMYFCAQGRGQGVEGYTFGSGTRLTVV.

This clone showed up just a few times. The chain has TRBV28 and TRBJ1-5; no clear D gene. V was cut by 6 bases and J by 1 base, with 7 bases left in between. The CDR3 is made up of 13 amino acids. Germline assignment: CDR1 MDHEN and CDR2 SYDVKM. CDR3 in amino acids: CASRSSSNQPQHF. The CDR3 nucleotides read TGTGCCAGCAGGTCTTCGAGCAATCAGCCCCAGCATTTT.

This chain uses TRBV24-1 with TRBJ2-5; D is undetermined. Germline lookup yields CDR1 KGHDR and CDR2 SFDVKD. The V end lost 3 bases, the J end lost 1 base, and 5 bases lay between the germline ends. There are 13 residues in the CDR3. The CDR3 nucleotides are TGTGCCACCAGTGATGACTCCCAAGAGACCCAGTACTTC. This sequence encodes CATSDDSQETQYF.

The gene calls are TRBV6-5 and TRBJ1-1; possibly TRBD1 for D (5 bases). CDR3 length: 15 residues. V shed 6 bases and J shed 11 bases, with 25 bases lying between them. CDR1 is MNHEY and CDR2 is SVGAGI in the germline V gene. The CDR3 sequence is CASRKAGGSAQEAFF. The CDR3 DNA reads TGTGCCAGCAGGAAGGCCGGGGGATCGGCGCAGGAGGCTTTCTTT.

The chain combines TRBV5-4 with TRBJ2-7; D perhaps matches TRBD2 (5 bases). V was shortened by 0 bases and J by 7 bases, with 11 bases between the two germline ends. Germline CDR1 and CDR2: SGHNT and YYREEE (reference sequence). The CDR3 has 13 amino acids. The CDR3 protein is CASSLVEGLEQYF. For the CDR3, the DNA is TGTGCCAGCAGCTTGGTCGAGGGTCTGGAGCAGTACTTC.

This clone was recorded a few times. The genes are TRBV7-9 and TRBJ2-2; 8 bases are a match to TRBD1. V was clipped by 5 bases and J by 6 bases; unmatched bases: 2. Germline V gives CDR1 SEHNR, CDR2 FQNEAQ (reference sequence). This CDR3 is 13 amino acids long. The CDR3 DNA reads TGTGCCAGCAGCCGACAGGGGTCCGGGGAGCTGTTTTTT. It codes for CASSRQGSGELFF.

The chain links TRBV19 to TRBJ2-1; D is perhaps TRBD2 (5 bases). V lost 3 bases, J lost 9 bases, and 9 bases lay in between. The CDR3 sequence is 12 residues long. Germline lookup yields CDR1 LNHDA and CDR2 SQIVND (reference sequence). CDR3 amino acids: CASSIAAGEQFF. The CDR3 DNA reads as TGTGCCAGTAGTATCGCGGCGGGTGAGCAGTTCTTC.

The chain links TRBV3-1 (or the pseudogene TRBV3-2) to TRBJ2-2; 12 bases fit TRBD2. Germline V gives CDR1 LGHDT, CDR2 YNNKEL (reference sequence). V shed 0 bases, J shed 8 bases, and the junction held 10 bases outside the gene matches. The CDR3 is made up of 18 amino acids. CDR3 region: CASSQEIPGLAGSGELFF. CDR3 DNA: TGTGCCAGCAGCCAAGAGATACCCGGACTAGCGGGGTCTGGGGAGCTGTTTTTT.

The chain links TRBV28 to TRBJ2-7; no reliable D call. The germline gives CDR1 MDHEN, CDR2 SYDVKM. Trimming left V 2 bases short and J 4 bases short, with 9 bases between. This CDR3 region has 13 residues. CDR3 in DNA: TGTGCCAGCAGTTTACCAGACGGGTACGAGCAGTACGTC. It is translated as CASSLPDGYEQYV.

This chain uses TRBV10-2 with TRBJ2-1, with TRBD2 matching 8 bases. Trimming removed 2 bases from V and 5 bases from J; junction bases left unmatched: 14. This CDR3 contains 18 residues. Germline CDR1 and CDR2: WSHSY and SAAADI. CDR3 sequence (DNA): TGCGCCAGCAGTGAGGAGGAAGCGGGGGTGATGGAAGACAATGAGCAGTTCTTC. Residues: CASSEEEAGVMEDNEQFF.

The table lists this clone with a few counts. V gene TRBV3-1 (or the pseudogene TRBV3-2) combines with J gene TRBJ1-2; D possibly corresponds to TRBD1 (5 bases). V lost 6 bases and J 8 bases, leaving 19 bases between the germline ends. This CDR3 is 14 amino acids long. Germline-derived CDR1 and CDR2 are LGHDT and YNNKEL (reference sequence). CDR3 residues: CASSLQGRFAGYTF. CDR3 nucleotides: TGTGCCAGCAGTCTCCAGGGAAGGTTTGCCGGCTACACCTTC.

The rearrangement joins TRBV9 to TRBJ2-1; D gene ambiguous. The CDR3 sequence is 13 residues long. Germline V gene lookup returns CDR1 SGDLS and CDR2 YYNGEE. Between the trimmed V and J ends, which lost 7 bases and 5 bases, there was a span of 13 bases. This CDR3 reads CASGQYNDNEQFF. CDR3 coding DNA: TGTGCCAGCGGCCAATACAATGACAATGAGCAGTTCTTC.

This clone was seen just once. The chain links TRBV4-1 to TRBJ2-7; 8 bases are a match to TRBD2. V shed 4 bases, J shed 5 bases, and the junction held 10 bases outside the gene matches. Per the germline V gene, CDR1 is MGHRA and CDR2 is YSYEKL. This CDR3 has 15 residues. CDR3 in amino acids: CASSRVRRGGDEQYF. In nucleotides, the CDR3 is TGCGCCAGCAGCCGGGTTCGACGGGGGGGGGACGAGCAGTACTTC.

This rearrangement joins TRBV7-3 to TRBJ2-2; a possible D gene is TRBD1 (6 bases). Germline V gene sequence: CDR1 SGHTA, CDR2 FQGTGA. The CDR3 loop spans 16 amino acids. V was shortened by 5 bases and J by 3 bases, with 16 bases between the two germline ends. As DNA, the CDR3 is TGTGCCAGCAGCCAGAGAACAGGGACGGACACCGGGGAGCTGTTTTTT. This encodes CASSQRTGTDTGELFF.

The chain combines TRBV6-5 with TRBJ1-1; 7 positions match TRBD1. This CDR3 region has 13 residues. With 4 bases clipped from V and 4 bases from J, the junction kept 3 bases outside the gene matches. Germline-derived CDR1 and CDR2 are MNHEY and SVGAGI. This CDR3 reads CASSSGGGTEAFF. In DNA, the CDR3 is TGTGCCAGCAGTTCAGGGGGTGGCACTGAAGCTTTCTTT.

The chain combines TRBV24-1 with TRBJ2-7; TRBD1 agrees at 12 bases. Germline assignment: CDR1 KGHDR and CDR2 SFDVKD. V gave up 8 bases and J gave up 4 bases; unmatched junction bases: 8. This CDR3 is 15 amino acids long. CDR3 sequence: CATTERDRGRYEQYV. CDR3 coding DNA: TGTGCCACCACTGAACGGGACAGGGGGCGGTACGAGCAGTACGTC.

The chain is built from TRBV10-3 and TRBJ1-2; D ambiguous. In germline, CDR1 is ENHRY, CDR2 SYGVKD. Deletions cut 10 bases from V and 2 bases from J, with 17 bases between. The CDR3 is made up of 14 amino acids. The CDR3 sequence is CASSVNPGNYGYTF. For the CDR3, the DNA is TGTGCCAGCTCGGTCAATCCGGGGAACTATGGCTACACCTTC.

The chain employs TRBV6-5 and TRBJ1-2; TRBD1 aligns across 9 bases. This CDR3 has 15 amino acids. The junction had 7 bases not matched to a gene; V was cut back by 4 bases and J by 4 bases. Germline-derived CDR1 and CDR2 are MNHEY and SVGAGI. The CDR3 DNA reads as TGTGCCAGCAGTTCCCCGGGACAGGGCATCTATGGCTACACCTTC. It is translated as CASSSPGQGIYGYTF.

V gene TRBV7-3 combines with J gene TRBJ2-5; a weak D match, TRBD1 (6 bases). Germline values: CDR1 SGHTA, CDR2 FQGTGA. V was trimmed by 4 bases and J by 1 base, leaving 10 bases between them. CDR3 length equals 14 residues. CDR3 in amino acids: CASSSLGGQETQYF. The CDR3, as DNA: TGTGCCAGCAGCTCCCTAGGGGGCCAAGAGACCCAGTACTTC.

This clone was seen just once. The chain links TRBV12-5 to TRBJ1-2; D is unclear. The V end lost 6 bases, the J end lost 4 bases, and 15 bases lay between the germline ends. Looked up from germline, CDR1 is LGHNT and CDR2 is FRNRAP. The CDR3 is 14 amino acids. CDR3: CASGLPRRSYGYTF. CDR3 bases: TGTGCTAGTGGCCTCCCCCGACGGAGCTATGGCTACACCTTC.

Many counts were recorded for this clone. The CDR3 ends on some other residue instead of the conserved phenylalanine or tryptophan, so this is likely a read error. The DNA is omitted, as the CDR3 cannot be located on it reliably, and the CDR3 follows TCRdb's listing. J is TRBJ2-7 and V is TRBV7-9; the D call in the table, TRBD1, was not verified against the DNA. Termini included, the CDR3 measures 13 amino acids. CDR1 and CDR2 (germline): SEHNR, FQNEAQ (reference sequence). CDR3 loop: CASSSGGQGPLRI.